This T cell receptor (beta chain) was identified during a study of Graves' ophthalmopathy and Graves' hyperthyroidism. Looking at the study overall: Pretreatment peripheral blood was obtained at initial diagnosis.

Researchers took RNA transcripts and amplified TCR beta CDR3 regions from them. First-round RT-PCR used HTBI primers; second-round multiplex PCR followed. A single record per CDR3 protein comes from TCRdb applying MiXCR to the multiplex PCR reads. The sample holds fewer than 400,000 distinct CDR3 sequences; approximately 16% are singletons and the top ten take roughly 1.6%. This clonotype was seen ten or more times. Per germline, CDR1 SGHRS and CDR2 YFSETQ. This CDR3 has 13 amino acids. The V gene end was trimmed by 9 bases and the J gene end by 3 bases; junction bases not matched to a gene: 6. The source of this sequence is a woman aged 18-35 years with Graves' ophthalmopathy. The chain uses TRBV5-1 and TRBJ2-7, with TRBD1 matching over 10 bases. Sequencing was done on a sample of peripheral blood. CDR3 in amino acids: CATARDRGYEQYF. In DNA form, the CDR3 reads TGCGCCACCGCCCGGGACAGGGGCTACGAGCAGTACTTC.